This T cell receptor (beta chain) stems from a study of cytomegalovirus exposure and HLA in healthy donors. Use of 60 Vbeta and 13 Jbeta primers characterized the PCR. The method was immunoSEQ multiplex PCR; TCRdb's version includes in-frame clones alone and lacks a portion of them. Of some 150,000 clones listed, about 75% are singletons. The germline V gene encodes CDR1 MNHEY and CDR2 SMNVEV (reference sequence). Trimming removed 2 bases from V and 7 bases from J; junction bases left unmatched: 5. The CDR3 runs 17 residues. The source is a man aged 35-49 years in good health and CMV-seropositive. The sequenced material came from PBMCs. The genes are TRBV27 and TRBJ2-1; 16 bases fit TRBD2. The CDR3 sequence is CASSLTWGLAGGNEQFF. The CDR3 coding sequence is TGTGCCAGCAGTTTAACGTGGGGACTAGCGGGAGGGAATGAGCAGTTCTTC.